Listed below are T cell receptor beta chains from one sample, sequenced in a study of T cell repertoires in cytomegalovirus infection. Their cognate antigens are unknown. From the reads, TCRdb called clonotypes with MiXCR, one entry per CDR3 protein. The data show 370,000 or so distinct CDR3 sequences, about a third seen once. The sequencing here drew on cultured PBMCs, taken from culture after CMV antigen stimulation. These receptors all come from a human donor in good health (CMV status not recorded). Some clones in this sample may be carry-over from other donors' samples. The CDR3 runs from the conserved cysteine through the conserved F or W. A D gene is named only where the DNA matches it firmly. Some rows mark clone size as missing; the rest say once, few, many or name a class of expanded clone.

clone_size	v_call	j_call	d_call	cdr3_aa	cdr3_nt
-	TRBV6-1	TRBJ2-1	-	CASSEAPGFYNEQFF	TGTGCCAGCAGTGAAGCCCCAGGATTTTACAATGAGCAGTTCTTC
few	TRBV7-8	TRBJ1-2	-	CASSPQTENYGYTF	TGTGCCAGCAGCCCGCAGACCGAAAACTATGGCTACACCTTC
-	TRBV7-2	TRBJ2-2	TRBD2	CASSLRGAGGPPTGELFF	TGTGCCAGCAGCTTACGGGGAGCGGGAGGGCCTCCCACCGGGGAGCTGTTTTTT
few	TRBV28	TRBJ2-2	-	CASSLRPLGTGELFF	TGTGCCAGCAGTTTGCGACCCCTTGGCACCGGGGAGCTGTTTTTT
-	TRBV7-4	TRBJ1-2	-	CASSSLTEYYGYTF	TGTGCCAGCAGCTCACTAACGGAGTACTATGGCTACACCTTC
-	TRBV4-3	TRBJ1-2	TRBD1	CASSPQTGSNGYTF	TGCGCCAGCAGCCCCCAGACAGGGAGCAATGGCTACACCTTC
few	TRBV12-5	TRBJ2-6	-	CASALGVSGANVLTF	TGTGCTAGTGCCTTGGGGGTTTCTGGGGCCAACGTCCTGACTTTC
-	TRBV7-3	TRBJ1-1	-	CASSPGSLNTEAFF	TGTGCCAGCAGCCCGGGGAGCCTGAACACTGAAGCTTTCTTT
-	TRBV6-2/TRBV6-3	TRBJ2-7	-	CASSLTGPSEQYF	TGTGCCAGCAGCCTCACGGGACCCAGCGAGCAGTACTTC
-	TRBV5-1	TRBJ2-2	TRBD2	CASTQPTSGNTGELFF	TGCGCCAGCACCCAACCAACTAGCGGGAACACCGGGGAGCTGTTTTTT
many	TRBV7-2	TRBJ2-1	-	CASSQAGDYSYNEQFF	TGTGCCAGCAGCCAGGCAGGGGACTACTCCTACAATGAGCAGTTCTTC
-	TRBV5-6	TRBJ2-3	-	CASSLRDYWGTDTQYF	TGTGCCAGCAGCTTGCGAGATTATTGGGGCACAGATACGCAGTATTTT
many	TRBV7-2	TRBJ1-5	TRBD1	CASSPRGRGRNQPQHF	TGTGCCAGCAGCCCCCGGGGCAGGGGGCGCAATCAGCCCCAGCATTTT
many	TRBV7-2	TRBJ2-5	TRBD2	CASSPSGGGGRRETQYF	TGTGCCAGCAGTCCTTCCGGGGGGGGAGGGAGGCGAGAGACCCAGTACTTC
-	TRBV19	TRBJ2-7	TRBD2	CASSAGLGYKQYF	TGTGCCAGTAGTGCGGGACTAGGATATAAGCAGTACTTC
few	TRBV7-2	TRBJ2-7	-	CASGLGGSYEQYF	TGTGCCAGCGGACTGGGGGGCTCCTACGAGCAGTACTTC
-	TRBV29-1	TRBJ2-2	-	CSVEFLGQNTGELFF	TGCAGCGTTGAATTTCTGGGACAGAACACCGGGGAGCTGTTTTTT
-	TRBV11-2	TRBJ2-7	-	CASSLGGYYYEQYF	TGTGCCAGCAGCTTAGGGGGGTACTACTACGAGCAGTACTTC
-	TRBV7-2	TRBJ1-4	-	CASSSSLRVGEKLFF	TGTGCCAGCAGCTCCTCCCTGAGGGTGGGGGAAAAACTGTTTTTT
-	TRBV6-5	TRBJ2-1	TRBD2	CASSYSVIRRGSYNEQFF	TGTGCCAGCAGTTACTCGGTTATTCGGCGGGGGTCCTACAATGAGCAGTTCTTC
few	TRBV6-5	TRBJ1-4	-	CASSQTGSGEKLFF	TGTGCCAGCAGCCAAACAGGGTCGGGTGAAAAACTGTTTTTT
many	TRBV7-2	TRBJ1-3	TRBD1	CASSLDRGGNTIYF	TGTGCCAGCAGCTTGGACAGGGGTGGAAACACCATATATTTT
-	TRBV20-1	TRBJ2-7	TRBD2	CSALRLAGAVDEQYF	TGCAGTGCTCTGAGACTAGCGGGAGCGGTAGACGAGCAGTACTTC
-	TRBV7-8	TRBJ2-2	-	CASSKTPIAANTGELFF	TGTGCCAGCAGCAAGACACCAATAGCGGCGAACACCGGGGAGCTGTTTTTT
-	TRBV7-9	TRBJ1-2	TRBD1	CASSSTRGTGGVGYTF	TGTGCCAGCAGCTCCACCCGCGGGACAGGGGGCGTGGGCTACACCTTC
few	TRBV19	TRBJ2-4	TRBD1	CASSRTGASYIQYF	TGTGCCAGTAGTCGGACAGGGGCGAGTTACATTCAGTACTTC
many	TRBV7-2	TRBJ1-1	TRBD1	CASSPRGRANTEAFF	TGTGCCAGCAGCCCCAGGGGGCGGGCGAACACTGAAGCTTTCTTT
many	TRBV7-2	TRBJ2-3	-	CASSSTGDVTDTQYF	TGTGCCAGCAGCTCGACAGGAGATGTCACAGATACGCAGTATTTT
-	TRBV2	TRBJ1-1	-	CASSEFRGKNTEAFF	TGTGCCAGCAGTGAGTTCAGGGGTAAGAACACTGAAGCTTTCTTT